This T cell receptor beta chain is drawn from a study of radiotherapy plus CTLA-4 blockade in lung cancer. Study-wide background: Disease control was achieved by less than 40% of patients, and objective responses by 18%. Whole-study results and caveats: TCR clones from tumors expanded in blood after radiotherapy plus ipilimumab. Interferon-beta, together with early blood T cell clone dynamics, reportedly best predicted response.

As concerns this clone: Its antigen is currently unknown.

Measured with immunoSEQ multiplex PCR; TCRdb has only the in-frame clones, and not every one. The sample has about 120,000 clones, just under 90% seen once. The CDR3 extends over 16 amino acids. Focal radiation plus CTLA-4 blockade with ipilimumab was administered to patients who had chemo-refractory metastatic non-small-cell lung cancer. This TCR was recovered from a human donor with non-small cell lung cancer that progressed on radiotherapy plus ipilimumab. The source material was peripheral blood, sampled from a patient treated with radiotherapy plus ipilimumab. The V and J genes are TRBV21-1 and TRBJ2-7; whether TRBD2, the table's D call, matches the DNA was not checked. TRBV21-1 is tagged as a pseudogene. The CDR3 spells CASSTARRRTNYEQYF. The DNA of the CDR3 is TGTGCCAGCAGCACCGCGAGGCGTCGTACTAACTACGAGCAGTACTTC.